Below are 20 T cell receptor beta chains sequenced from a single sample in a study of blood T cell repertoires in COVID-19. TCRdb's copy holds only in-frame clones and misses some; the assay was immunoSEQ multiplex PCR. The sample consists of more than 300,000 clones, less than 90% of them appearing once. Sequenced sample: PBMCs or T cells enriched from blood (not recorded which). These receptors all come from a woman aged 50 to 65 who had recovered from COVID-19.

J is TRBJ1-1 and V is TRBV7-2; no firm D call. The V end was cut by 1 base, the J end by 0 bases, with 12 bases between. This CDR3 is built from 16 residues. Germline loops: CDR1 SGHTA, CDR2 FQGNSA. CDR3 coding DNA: TGTGCCAGCAGCTTAGGTTCGTCGGGTGTGAACACTGAAGCTTTCTTT. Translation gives CASSLGSSGVNTEAFF.

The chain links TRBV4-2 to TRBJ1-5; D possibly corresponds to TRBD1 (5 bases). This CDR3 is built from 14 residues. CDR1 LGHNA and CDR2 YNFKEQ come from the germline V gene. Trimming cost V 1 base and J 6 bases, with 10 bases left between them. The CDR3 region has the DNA TGTGCCAGCAGCCAAGGCAGGGAGGGTCAGCCCCAGCATTTT. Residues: CASSQGREGQPQHF.

DNA of the CDR3: TGCGCCAGCAGCGCCGGACAGTTGAGGACTGAAGCTTTCTTT. This encodes CASSAGQLRTEAFF. This chain links TRBV5-1 with TRBJ1-1, with D possibly matching TRBD1 (6 bases). V was pared by 4 bases and J by 5 bases, with 15 bases between. Germline V gene sequence: CDR1 SGHRS, CDR2 YFSETQ. There are 14 residues in the CDR3. The full variable domain, with the rest looked up from reference TRBV5-1 and TRBJ1-1, is KAGVTQTPRYLIKTRGQQVTLSCSPISGHRSVSWYQQTPGQGLQFLFEYFSETQRNKGNFPGRFSGRQFSNSRSEMNVSTLELGDSALYLCASSAGQLRTEAFFGQGTRLTVV.

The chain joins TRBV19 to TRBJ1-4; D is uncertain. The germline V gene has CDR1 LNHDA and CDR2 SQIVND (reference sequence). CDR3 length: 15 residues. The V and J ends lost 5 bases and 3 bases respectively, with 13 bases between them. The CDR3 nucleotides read TGTGCCAGTAGTTGGAGGGTGCGGGCTAATGAAAAACTGTTTTTT. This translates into CASSWRVRANEKLFF.

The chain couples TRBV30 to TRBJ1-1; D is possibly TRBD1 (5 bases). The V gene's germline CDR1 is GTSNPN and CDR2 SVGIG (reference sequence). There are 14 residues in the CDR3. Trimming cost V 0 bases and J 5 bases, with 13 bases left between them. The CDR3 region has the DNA TGTGCCTGGAGTGTCGAGTGGGGGAGGACTGAAGCTTTCTTT. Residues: CAWSVEWGRTEAFF.

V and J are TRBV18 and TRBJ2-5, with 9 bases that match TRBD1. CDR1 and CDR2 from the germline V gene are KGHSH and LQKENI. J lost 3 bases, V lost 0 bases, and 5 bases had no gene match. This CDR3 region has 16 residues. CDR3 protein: CASSPPGQGGKETQYF. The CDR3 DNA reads TGTGCCAGCTCACCACCGGGACAGGGTGGCAAAGAGACCCAGTACTTC.

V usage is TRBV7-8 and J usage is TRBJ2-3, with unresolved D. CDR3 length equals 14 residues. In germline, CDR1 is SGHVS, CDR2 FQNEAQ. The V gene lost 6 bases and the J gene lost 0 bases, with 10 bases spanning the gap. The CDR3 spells CASRSSGSTDTQYF. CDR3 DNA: TGTGCCAGCAGGTCATCCGGGAGCACAGATACGCAGTATTTT.

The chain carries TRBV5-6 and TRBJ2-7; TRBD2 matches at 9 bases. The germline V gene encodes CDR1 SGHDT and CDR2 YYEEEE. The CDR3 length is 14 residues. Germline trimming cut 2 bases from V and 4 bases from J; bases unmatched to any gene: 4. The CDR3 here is CASSFSGRRYEQYF. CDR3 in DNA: TGTGCCAGCAGCTTTAGCGGGAGACGGTACGAGCAGTACTTC.

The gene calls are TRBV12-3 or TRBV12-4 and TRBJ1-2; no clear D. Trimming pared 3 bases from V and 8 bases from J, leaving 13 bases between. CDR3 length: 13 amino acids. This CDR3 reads CASSLTQSGGYTF. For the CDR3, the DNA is TGTGCCAGCAGTTTGACACAATCAGGAGGCTACACCTTC.

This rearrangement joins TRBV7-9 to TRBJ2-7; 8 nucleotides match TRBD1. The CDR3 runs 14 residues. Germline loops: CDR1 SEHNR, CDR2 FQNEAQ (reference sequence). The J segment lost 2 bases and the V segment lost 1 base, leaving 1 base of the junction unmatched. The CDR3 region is CASSLVGQAYEQYF. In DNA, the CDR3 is TGTGCCAGCAGCTTAGTGGGACAGGCCTACGAGCAGTACTTC. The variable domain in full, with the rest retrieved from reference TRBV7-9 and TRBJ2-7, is DTGVSQNPRHKITKRGQNVTFRCDPISEHNRLYWYRQTLGQGPEFLTYFQNEAQLEKSRLLSDRFSAERPKGSFSTLEIQRTEQGDSAMYLCASSLVGQAYEQYFGPGTRLTVT.

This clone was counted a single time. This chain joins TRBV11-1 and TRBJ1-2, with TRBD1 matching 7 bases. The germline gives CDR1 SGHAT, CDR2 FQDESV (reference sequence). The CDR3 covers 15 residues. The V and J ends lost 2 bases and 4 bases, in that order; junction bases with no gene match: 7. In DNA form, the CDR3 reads TGTGCCAGCAGCTTAACGCTACAGGGGATCTATGGCTACACCTTC. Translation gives CASSLTLQGIYGYTF.

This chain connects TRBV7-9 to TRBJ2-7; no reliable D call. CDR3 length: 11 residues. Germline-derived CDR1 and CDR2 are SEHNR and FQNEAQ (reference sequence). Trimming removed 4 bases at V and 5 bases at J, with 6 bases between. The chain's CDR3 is CASSSLNEQYF. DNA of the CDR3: TGTGCCAGCAGCTCCCTTAACGAGCAGTACTTC.

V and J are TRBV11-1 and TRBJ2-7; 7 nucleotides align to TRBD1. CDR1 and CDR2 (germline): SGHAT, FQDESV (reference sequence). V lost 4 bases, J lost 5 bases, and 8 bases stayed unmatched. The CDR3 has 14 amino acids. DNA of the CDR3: TGTGCCAGCAGCTCGCACAGGGGTTTCGACGAGCAGTACTTC. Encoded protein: CASSSHRGFDEQYF.

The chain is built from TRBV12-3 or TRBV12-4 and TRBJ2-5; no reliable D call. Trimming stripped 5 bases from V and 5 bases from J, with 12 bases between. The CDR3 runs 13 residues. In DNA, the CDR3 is TGTGCCAGCAGTCTGGGCAGCCAGGAGACCCAGTACTTC. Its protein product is CASSLGSQETQYF.

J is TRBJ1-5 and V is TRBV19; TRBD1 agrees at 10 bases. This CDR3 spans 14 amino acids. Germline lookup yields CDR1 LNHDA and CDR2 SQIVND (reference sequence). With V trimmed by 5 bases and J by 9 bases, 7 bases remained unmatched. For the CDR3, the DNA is TGTGCCAGTAGTTTCGGACAGGGGGTGCCGCCCCAGCATTTT. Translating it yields CASSFGQGVPPQHF.

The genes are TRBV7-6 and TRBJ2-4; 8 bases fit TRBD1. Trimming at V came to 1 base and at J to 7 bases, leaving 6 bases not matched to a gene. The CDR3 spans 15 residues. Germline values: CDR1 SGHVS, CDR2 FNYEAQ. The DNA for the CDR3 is TGTGCCAGCAGCTTAGATACCGGGACAGGCAACATTCAGTACTTC. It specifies CASSLDTGTGNIQYF. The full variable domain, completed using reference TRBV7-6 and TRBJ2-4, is GAGVSQSPRYKVTKRGQDVALRCDPISGHVSLYWYRQALGQGPEFLTYFNYEAQQDKSGLPNDRFSAERPEGSISTLTIQRTEQRDSAMYRCASSLDTGTGNIQYFGAGTRLSVL.

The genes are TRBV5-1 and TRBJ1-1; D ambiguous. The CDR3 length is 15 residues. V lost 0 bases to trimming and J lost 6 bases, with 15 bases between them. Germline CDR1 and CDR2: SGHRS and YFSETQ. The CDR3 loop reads CASSLELVGGSEAFF. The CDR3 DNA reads TGCGCCAGCAGCTTGGAGCTGGTCGGAGGATCTGAAGCTTTCTTT.

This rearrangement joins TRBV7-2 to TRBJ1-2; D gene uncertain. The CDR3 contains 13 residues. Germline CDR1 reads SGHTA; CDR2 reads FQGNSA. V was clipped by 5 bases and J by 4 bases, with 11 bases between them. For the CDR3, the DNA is TGTGCCAGCAGCACAGACGGGATCTATGGCTACACCTTC. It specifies CASSTDGIYGYTF.

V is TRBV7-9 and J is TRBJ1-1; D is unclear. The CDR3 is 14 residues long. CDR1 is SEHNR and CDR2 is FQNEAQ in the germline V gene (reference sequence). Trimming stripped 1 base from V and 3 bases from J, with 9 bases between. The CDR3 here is CASSLEWRDTEAFF. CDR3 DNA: TGTGCCAGCAGCTTAGAGTGGAGGGACACTGAAGCTTTCTTT.

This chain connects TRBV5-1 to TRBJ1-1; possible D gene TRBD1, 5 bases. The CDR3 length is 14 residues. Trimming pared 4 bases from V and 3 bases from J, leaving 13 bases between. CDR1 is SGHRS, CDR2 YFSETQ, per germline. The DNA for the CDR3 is TGCGCCAGCAGCGTGGCCGGAGGGGACACTGAAGCTTTCTTT. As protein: CASSVAGGDTEAFF.